These T cell receptor beta chains were read from a single sample in a study of blood T cell repertoires in COVID-19. The data were produced by immunoSEQ multiplex PCR, yet TCRdb's version contains in-frame clones alone and is incomplete. This table has 300,000 or so clones, around 90% appearing once. Sequencing used peripheral blood. The receptor source for this set is a man aged 18 to 30 who had recovered from COVID-19. The CDR3 runs from the conserved cysteine through the conserved F or W. A D gene is named only where the DNA matches it firmly. Only some rows state a clone size, as once, few, many or a class for expanded clones.

size: -
V: TRBV28
D: -
J: TRBJ1-5
CDR3: CASSIRVRQPQHF
DNA: TGTGCCAGCAGTATACGGGTGCGTCAGCCCCAGCATTTT

size: once
V: TRBV28
D: -
J: TRBJ1-3
CDR3: CASSLGPGNTIYF
DNA: TGTGCCAGCAGTTTAGGGCCTGGAAACACCATATATTTT

size: few
V: TRBV19
D: TRBD2
J: TRBJ2-1
CDR3: CASSLTSGAHEQFF
DNA: TGTGCCAGTAGCCTGACTAGCGGGGCACACGAGCAGTTCTTC

size: -
V: TRBV29-1
D: TRBD2
J: TRBJ2-2
CDR3: CSVPPSSGETNTGELFF
DNA: TGCAGCGTTCCTCCGTCTAGCGGGGAGACGAACACCGGGGAGCTGTTTTTT

size: few
V: TRBV4-1
D: -
J: TRBJ2-7
CDR3: CASSPRDMAYEQYF
DNA: TGCGCCAGCAGCCCCCGGGACATGGCCTACGAGCAGTACTTC

size: -
V: TRBV27
D: TRBD1
J: TRBJ1-1
CDR3: CASSLSRTGRGEAFF
DNA: TGTGCCAGCAGTTTATCCCGGACAGGGAGGGGTGAAGCTTTCTTT

size: -
V: TRBV7-2
D: -
J: TRBJ2-2
CDR3: CASSLATVHPGELFF
DNA: TGTGCCAGCAGCTTAGCGACAGTCCACCCCGGGGAGCTGTTTTTT

size: -
V: TRBV13
D: TRBD2
J: TRBJ2-1
CDR3: CASSTGTTTINNEQFF
DNA: TGTGCCAGCAGCACCGGGACTACCACAATCAACAATGAGCAGTTCTTC

size: -
V: TRBV6-5
D: -
J: TRBJ1-6
CDR3: CASSIYQGFNSPLHF
DNA: TGTGCCAGCAGTATTTATCAGGGTTTCAATTCACCCCTCCACTTT

size: -
V: TRBV5-3
D: TRBD1
J: TRBJ1-4
CDR3: CARSWDRGTLATNEKLFF
DNA: TGTGCCAGAAGCTGGGACAGGGGTACCCTTGCAACTAATGAAAAACTGTTTTTT

size: -
V: TRBV7-2
D: -
J: TRBJ1-1
CDR3: CASSLGTMNTEAFF
DNA: TGTGCCAGCAGCCTTGGGACTATGAACACTGAAGCTTTCTTT

size: -
V: TRBV30
D: TRBD1
J: TRBJ1-2
CDR3: CAWTLQGNYGYTF
DNA: TGTGCCTGGACCCTACAGGGGAACTATGGCTACACCTTC

size: -
V: TRBV5-6
D: -
J: TRBJ2-5
CDR3: CASSLIWGRVGETQYF
DNA: TGTGCCAGCAGCTTGATTTGGGGGCGAGTAGGAGAGACCCAGTACTTC

size: -
V: TRBV7-2
D: -
J: TRBJ1-5
CDR3: CASSPPGGGLQPQHF
DNA: TGTGCCAGCAGCCCCCCGGGGGGAGGGCTACAGCCCCAGCATTTT

size: -
V: TRBV12-3/TRBV12-4
D: -
J: TRBJ1-2
CDR3: CASSSGSNYGYTF
DNA: TGTGCCAGCAGTTCTGGGAGTAACTATGGCTACACCTTC

size: -
V: TRBV6-5
D: TRBD1
J: TRBJ1-4
CDR3: CASRRGTGNEKLFF
DNA: TGTGCCAGCAGGAGGGGGACAGGAAATGAAAAACTGTTTTTT

size: -
V: TRBV18
D: -
J: TRBJ2-1
CDR3: CASSPSGNNEQFF
DNA: TGTGCCAGCTCACCATCGGGGAACAATGAGCAGTTCTTC

size: -
V: TRBV19
D: TRBD1
J: TRBJ1-1
CDR3: CATADRVTEAFF
DNA: TGTGCCACCGCGGACAGGGTTACTGAAGCTTTCTTT

size: -
V: TRBV4-1
D: -
J: TRBJ2-3
CDR3: CASSQPGGGVTQYF
DNA: TGCGCCAGCAGCCAGCCGGGGGGCGGGGTTACGCAGTATTTT

size: -
V: TRBV10-3
D: -
J: TRBJ1-1
CDR3: CAISVRAGEPEAFF
DNA: TGTGCCATCAGTGTAAGAGCCGGGGAGCCTGAAGCTTTCTTT

size: -
V: TRBV7-2
D: TRBD2
J: TRBJ2-7
CDR3: CASSWTSGGFYEQYF
DNA: TGTGCCAGCAGTTGGACTAGCGGGGGGTTCTACGAGCAGTACTTC

size: -
V: TRBV2
D: TRBD1
J: TRBJ1-1
CDR3: CASSLGGQGARTEAFF
DNA: TGTGCCAGCAGTCTAGGGGGACAGGGGGCACGAACTGAAGCTTTCTTT

size: -
V: TRBV16
D: TRBD2
J: TRBJ2-7
CDR3: CASSQSQGGEQYF
DNA: TGTGCCAGCAGCCAATCGCAGGGAGGGGAGCAGTACTTC

size: -
V: TRBV28
D: -
J: TRBJ2-7
CDR3: CATWDNSYEQYF
DNA: TGTGCCACATGGGACAACTCCTACGAGCAGTACTTC

size: -
V: TRBV19
D: -
J: TRBJ2-6
CDR3: CASSILEGSRGSSGANVLTF
DNA: TGTGCCAGTAGTATACTGGAGGGGTCCCGGGGTAGCTCTGGGGCCAACGTCCTGACTTTC

size: -
V: TRBV5-8
D: TRBD2
J: TRBJ2-1
CDR3: CASSNVWGLAGATGNEQFF
DNA: TGTGCCAGCAGTAACGTATGGGGACTAGCGGGGGCTACTGGCAATGAGCAGTTCTTC

size: -
V: TRBV7-9
D: TRBD1
J: TRBJ2-7
CDR3: CASSTAGTGVREQYF
DNA: TGTGCCAGCAGCACCGCCGGGACAGGGGTTAGGGAGCAGTACTTC

size: -
V: TRBV7-3
D: TRBD1
J: TRBJ1-3
CDR3: CASSLGTGSGNTIYF
DNA: TGTGCCAGCAGCTTAGGGACAGGCTCTGGAAACACCATATATTTT

size: -
V: TRBV4-2
D: TRBD1
J: TRBJ2-7
CDR3: CASSQAVQGNYEQYF
DNA: TGTGCCAGCAGCCAAGCGGTACAGGGGAATTACGAGCAGTACTTC

size: -
V: TRBV4-1
D: TRBD2
J: TRBJ2-3
CDR3: CASGRGTSGYTDTQYF
DNA: TGCGCCAGCGGACGGGGTACTAGCGGGTACACAGATACGCAGTATTTT

size: -
V: TRBV27
D: -
J: TRBJ2-1
CDR3: CASSGATPYNEQFF
DNA: TGTGCCAGTTCGGGAGCCACCCCGTACAATGAGCAGTTCTTC

size: -
V: TRBV19
D: TRBD2
J: TRBJ2-7
CDR3: CASSIDRTRGEQYF
DNA: TGTGCCAGTAGTATTGATCGGACTAGAGGCGAGCAGTACTTC

size: once
V: TRBV7-2
D: -
J: TRBJ2-7
CDR3: CASSLGGSPSSYEQYF
DNA: TGTGCCAGCAGCTTAGGGGGCAGCCCAAGTAGCTACGAGCAGTACTTC

size: -
V: TRBV7-9
D: -
J: TRBJ2-1
CDR3: CASSSGSYNEQFF
DNA: TGTGCCAGCAGCTCGGGTTCCTACAATGAGCAGTTCTTC

size: -
V: TRBV6-4
D: TRBD1
J: TRBJ1-5
CDR3: CASSDSSRGRNQPQHF
DNA: TGTGCCAGCAGTGACTCGAGCAGGGGGCGCAATCAGCCCCAGCATTTT